A single sample gave rise to the 8 T cell receptor beta chains below, sequenced in a study of OX40 agonist ivuxolimab in advanced cancers. Library preparation was by the immunoSEQ multiplex PCR assay. What TCRdb holds here is the immuneACCESS table cut down to in-frame rearrangements. Part of the clones is not present; checked against another copy, under half of the missing clones reflect an unresolved V gene, and the others are unexplained. The sample contains about 130,000 clones, about 92% of them found a single time. Over 0.8% of the sample is held by the ten biggest clonotypes. The sequences come from CD4+ or CD8+ T cells sorted from blood, collected in a trial of the OX40 agonist ivuxolimab. Receptors were obtained from an adult with an advanced solid tumor such as melanoma, head and neck, liver or kidney cancer.

The V and J genes are TRBV28 and TRBJ1-5; tentative D call: TRBD1 (5 bases). Germline CDR1 is MDHEN and CDR2 is SYDVKM. This CDR3 is built from 15 residues. The ends were cut back, 3 bases at V and 5 bases at J, with 14 bases in the middle. The chain's CDR3 is CASSFPGTSHQPQHF. Here the CDR3 DNA reads TGTGCCAGCAGTTTTCCAGGGACCTCCCATCAGCCCCAGCATTTT.

V gene TRBV7-2 combines with J gene TRBJ2-1; possibly TRBD1 for D (6 bases). This CDR3 spans 14 amino acids. Germline V CDR1 and CDR2: SGHTA, FQGNSA. V gave up 7 bases and J gave up 7 bases, with 17 bases separating them. CDR3 in amino acids: CASNPGQPWNEQFF. CDR3 coding DNA: TGTGCCAGCAACCCGGGACAACCCTGGAATGAGCAGTTCTTC.

The chain uses TRBV5-4 and TRBJ2-4; D might be TRBD1 (5 bases). Germline assignment: CDR1 SGHNT and CDR2 YYREEE (reference sequence). CDR3 length: 17 amino acids. V lost 6 bases and J 3 bases, leaving 22 bases between the germline ends. CDR3 sequence: CASTRADSMLGKNIQYF. Written as DNA, the CDR3 is TGTGCCAGCACCCGAGCAGACAGTATGCTTGGCAAAAACATTCAGTACTTC. Variable domain in full (rest from reference TRBV5-4 and TRBJ2-4): ETGVTQSPTHLIKTRGQQVTLRCSSQSGHNTVSWYQQALGQGPQFIFQYYREEENGRGNFPPRFSGLQFPNYSSELNVNALELDDSALYLCASTRADSMLGKNIQYFGAGTRLSVL.

The chain combines TRBV11-2 with TRBJ1-2, with 8 bases that match TRBD1. V lost 5 bases to trimming and J lost 3 bases; unmatched junction nucleotides: 11. Germline V CDR1 and CDR2: SGHAT, FQNNGV. This CDR3 comprises 16 residues. The CDR3 region has the DNA TGTGCCAGCAGCCCCCTAGGCGACAGGGGCCACTATGGCTACACCTTC. Residues: CASSPLGDRGHYGYTF.

This clone has just one count. The chain links TRBV18 to TRBJ2-4; 8 nucleotides line up with TRBD1. The V segment lost 3 bases and the J segment 5 bases; nucleotides outside the gene matches: 6. This CDR3 has 15 amino acids. Per germline, CDR1 KGHSH and CDR2 LQKENI. The CDR3, as DNA: TGTGCCAGCTCACCGGGCCCGGGACAGGAAAACATTCAGTACTTC. Protein sequence: CASSPGPGQENIQYF. Full variable domain (remainder filled in from reference TRBV18 and TRBJ2-4): NAGVMQNPRHLVRRRGQEARLRCSPMKGHSHVYWYRQLPEEGLKFMVYLQKENIIDESGMPKERFSAEFPKEGPSILRIQQVVRGDSAAYFCASSPGPGQENIQYFGAGTRLSVL.

This chain uses TRBV5-1 with TRBJ2-3; D possibly corresponds to TRBD2 (5 bases). Trimming stripped 2 bases from V and 1 base from J, with 8 bases between. The CDR3 totals 14 residues. The germline V gene has CDR1 SGHRS and CDR2 YFSETQ. In DNA form, the CDR3 reads TGCGCCAGCAGCTTCCCCGGGGGCACAGATACGCAGTATTTT. This translates into CASSFPGGTDTQYF.

This chain connects TRBV9 to TRBJ2-6; 10 nucleotides agree with TRBD1. Germline CDR1 is SGDLS and CDR2 is YYNGEE. The CDR3 loop spans 20 amino acids. The V gene end was trimmed by 4 bases and the J gene end by 0 bases; junction bases not matched to a gene: 13. This CDR3 reads CASSPLGDRGTGSGANVLTF. The CDR3 coding sequence is TGTGCCAGCAGCCCCCTGGGGGACAGGGGCACTGGCTCTGGGGCCAACGTCCTGACTTTC.

V is TRBV14 and J is TRBJ1-2; maybe TRBD1 (5 bases). V was clipped by 0 bases and J by 4 bases, with 9 bases between them. Germline V lookup: CDR1 SGHDN, CDR2 FVKESK. The CDR3 spans 14 residues. The CDR3 sequence: CASSQDVGGYGYTF. CDR3 coding DNA: TGTGCCAGCAGCCAAGATGTCGGGGGCTATGGCTACACCTTC.